The T cell receptor (beta chain) described here comes from a study of response to subunit inactivated influenza vaccine. Each CDR3 protein is one row after TCRdb ran MiXCR on the RT-PCR reads. The sample yields about 780,000 distinct CDR3 sequences, approximately 17% seen once. Study-wide results and limits: Authors suggested that a seasonal influenza vaccination recruits few new T cells each time.

There are a few counts of this clonotype. The antigen remains undetermined. The CDR3 covers 14 residues. Trimming removed 3 bases from V and 0 bases from J, with 8 bases in between. Germline CDR1 SQVTM, CDR2 ANQGSEA. This sequence was found in a man between 50 and 59 years old who received an inactivated influenza vaccine. The sequencing here drew on PBMCs from blood, taken about 5 days after vaccination. The chain combines TRBV29-1 with TRBJ2-2; perhaps TRBD1 as D (5 bases). The CDR3 sequence: CSVDGHSNTGELFF. CDR3 coding DNA: TGCAGCGTTGACGGACACTCGAACACCGGGGAGCTGTTTTTT.